This T cell receptor beta chain was documented in a study of blood T cell repertoires in COVID-19. Study-wide context: COVID-19 samples, acute and convalescent, were from the United States, Italy and Spain. PBMCs, B-cell-depleted T cells, or T cells were the source of the cDNA or gDNA that made up the material.

Authors' methods: Quantification of nucleated cells was approximated via reference gene primer amplification. The protocol was immunoSEQ multiplex PCR, while the TCRdb copy is restricted to in-frame clones and leaves out a portion. V, J and clone size reflect that table, while D and trimming were determined from the DNA. The sample lists roughly 55,000 clones, over 80% seen once, with about 2% in the top ten. This clone appeared a few times. CDR3 length equals 14 residues. CDR1 is MGHRA and CDR2 is YSYEKL in the germline V gene. Between the trimmed V and J ends, which lost 1 base and 7 bases, there was a span of 11 bases.

This sequence originates from a woman aged 60 to 75 with acute or convalescent COVID-19. This chain connects TRBV4-1 to TRBJ2-1; D remains unclear. The sample comprised peripheral blood. The CDR3 region has the DNA TGCGCCAGCAGCCAAGGCTACCCCGGGAATGAGCAGTTCTTC. Translating gives CASSQGYPGNEQFF.